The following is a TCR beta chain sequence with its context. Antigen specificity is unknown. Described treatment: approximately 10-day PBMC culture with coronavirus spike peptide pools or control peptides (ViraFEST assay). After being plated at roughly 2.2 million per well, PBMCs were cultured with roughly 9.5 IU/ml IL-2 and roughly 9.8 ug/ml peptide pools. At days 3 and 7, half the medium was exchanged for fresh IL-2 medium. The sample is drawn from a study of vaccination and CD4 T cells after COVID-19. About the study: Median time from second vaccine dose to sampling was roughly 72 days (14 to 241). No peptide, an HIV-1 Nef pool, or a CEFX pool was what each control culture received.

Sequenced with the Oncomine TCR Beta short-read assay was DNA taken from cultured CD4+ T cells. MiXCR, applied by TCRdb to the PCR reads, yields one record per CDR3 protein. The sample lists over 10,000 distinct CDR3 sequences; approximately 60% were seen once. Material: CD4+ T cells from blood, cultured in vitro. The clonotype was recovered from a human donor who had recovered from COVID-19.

This CDR3 is CAGATGADYGYTF. The DNA of the CDR3 is TGTGCCGGAGCCACAGGGGCGGACTATGGCTACACCTTC. The chain recombines TRBV6-1 with TRBJ1-2, with 7 bases identical to TRBD1. Germline values: CDR1 MNHNS, CDR2 SASEGT. The CDR3 spans 13 residues. Trimming cost V 11 bases and J 3 bases; bases outside gene matches: 9.